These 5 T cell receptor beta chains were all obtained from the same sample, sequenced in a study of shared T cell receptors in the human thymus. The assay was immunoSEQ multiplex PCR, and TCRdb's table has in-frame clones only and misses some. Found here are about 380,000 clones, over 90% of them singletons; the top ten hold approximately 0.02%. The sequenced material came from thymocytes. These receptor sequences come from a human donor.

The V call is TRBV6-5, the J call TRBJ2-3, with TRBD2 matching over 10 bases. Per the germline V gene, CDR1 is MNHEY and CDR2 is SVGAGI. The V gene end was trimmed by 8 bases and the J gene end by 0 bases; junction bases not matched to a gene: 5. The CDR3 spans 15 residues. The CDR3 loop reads CASSLTSGSTDTQYF. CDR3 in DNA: TGTGCCAGCTCGCTGACTAGCGGGAGCACAGATACGCAGTATTTT.

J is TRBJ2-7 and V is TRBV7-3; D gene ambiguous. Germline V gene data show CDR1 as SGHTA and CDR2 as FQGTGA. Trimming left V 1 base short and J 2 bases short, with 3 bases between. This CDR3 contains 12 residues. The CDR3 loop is CASSLSPYEQYF. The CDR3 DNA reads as TGTGCCAGCAGCTTAAGCCCCTACGAGCAGTACTTC.

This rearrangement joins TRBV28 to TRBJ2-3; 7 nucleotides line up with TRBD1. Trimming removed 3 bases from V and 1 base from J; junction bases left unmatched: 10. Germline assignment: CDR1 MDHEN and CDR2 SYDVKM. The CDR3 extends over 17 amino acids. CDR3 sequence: CASSFWPGGLCTDTQYF. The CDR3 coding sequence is TGTGCCAGCAGTTTTTGGCCAGGGGGTCTTTGCACAGATACGCAGTATTTT.

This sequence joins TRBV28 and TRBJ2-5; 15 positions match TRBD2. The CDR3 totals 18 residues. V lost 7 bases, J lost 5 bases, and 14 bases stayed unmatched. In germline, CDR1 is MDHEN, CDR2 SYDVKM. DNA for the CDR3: TGTGCCAGCACCCAACCCCGGACTAGCGGGAGGGCCGGGGAGACCCAGTACTTC. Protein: CASTQPRTSGRAGETQYF. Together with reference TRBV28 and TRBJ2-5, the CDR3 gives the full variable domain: DVKVTQSSRYLVKRTGEKVFLECVQDMDHENMFWYRQDPGLGLRLIYFSYDVKMKEKGDIPEGYSVSREKKERFSLILESASTNQTSMYLCASTQPRTSGRAGETQYFGPGTRLLVL.

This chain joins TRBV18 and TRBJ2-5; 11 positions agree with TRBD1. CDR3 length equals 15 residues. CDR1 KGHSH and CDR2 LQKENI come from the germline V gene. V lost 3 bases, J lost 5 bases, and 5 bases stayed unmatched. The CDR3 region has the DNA TGTGCCAGCTCACCGGGGGACAGGGGGAATGAGACCCAGTACTTC. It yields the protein CASSPGDRGNETQYF.